The 13 T cell receptor beta chains in this list originate from one sample, sequenced in a study of T-cell reconstitution after alpha-beta-depleted transplantation in children. Researchers prepared the TCRbeta library using unique molecular identifiers, the study reports. TCRdb re-called the PCR reads with MiXCR, one entry per CDR3 protein. The sample lists 200,000 to 250,000 distinct CDR3 sequences, 5.5% to 7% seen once, with around 5% in the top ten. The sample in question was PBMCs, obtained before TCRalphabeta/CD19-depleted stem cell transplant. The receptors were gathered from a boy between 2 and 10 years old with acute lymphoblastic leukemia, due to receive a stem cell transplant.

This clonotype showed up many times. The chain uses TRBV11-2 and TRBJ2-3; D uncertain. Germline-derived CDR1 and CDR2 are SGHAT and FQNNGV. Trimming stripped 8 bases from V and 4 bases from J, with 16 bases between. The CDR3 extends over 14 amino acids. The CDR3 sequence: CASLKTAAADTQYF. CDR3 nucleotides: TGTGCCAGCCTCAAGACGGCTGCAGCAGATACGCAGTATTTT.

There are many counts of this clonotype. This chain connects TRBV11-2 to TRBJ2-3; D is ambiguous. Germline-derived CDR1 and CDR2 are SGHAT and FQNNGV. This CDR3 region has 12 residues. Trimming removed 4 bases at V and 2 bases at J, with 4 bases between. The CDR3 is CASSSATDTQYF. CDR3 bases: TGTGCCAGCAGCTCCGCCACAGATACGCAGTATTTT.

This clonotype was found many times. V gene TRBV4-2 combines with J gene TRBJ2-1; tentative D call: TRBD1 (6 bases). Germline-derived CDR1 and CDR2 are LGHNA and YNFKEQ. The CDR3 covers 16 residues. Trimming took 2 bases from V and 0 from J, leaving 11 bases between them. CDR3 in amino acids: CASSQTRGSSYNEQFF. In DNA form, the CDR3 reads TGTGCCAGCAGCCAAACGAGGGGGAGCTCCTACAATGAGCAGTTCTTC.

This clonotype was recorded a few times. This chain links TRBV18 with TRBJ1-3, with D perhaps TRBD1 (5 bases). V was clipped by 5 bases and J by 3 bases, with 14 bases between them. The germline gives CDR1 KGHSH, CDR2 LQKENI. This CDR3 has 15 amino acids. In DNA form, the CDR3 reads TGTGCCAGCTCATCGCAACAGGATTTTGGAAACACCATATATTTT. Its protein is CASSSQQDFGNTIYF. Full variable domain (missing parts from reference TRBV18 and TRBJ1-3): NAGVMQNPRHLVRRRGQEARLRCSPMKGHSHVYWYRQLPEEGLKFMVYLQKENIIDESGMPKERFSAEFPKEGPSILRIQQVVRGDSAAYFCASSSQQDFGNTIYFGEGSWLTVV.

The chain links TRBV19 to TRBJ2-5; possibly TRBD1 for D (5 bases). CDR3 length equals 14 residues. Deletions cut 5 bases from V and 5 bases from J, with 15 bases between. Germline V gene data show CDR1 as LNHDA and CDR2 as SQIVND (reference sequence). CDR3 in amino acids: CASSYTGTSETQYF. The CDR3 DNA reads as TGTGCCAGTAGTTATACAGGAACTTCGGAGACCCAGTACTTC. The variable domain in full, with the rest retrieved from reference TRBV19 and TRBJ2-5, is DGGITQSPKYLFRKEGQNVTLSCEQNLNHDAMYWYRQDPGQGLRLIYYSQIVNDFQKGDIAEGYSVSREKKESFPLTVTSAQKNPTAFYLCASSYTGTSETQYFGPGTRLLVL.

The table lists this clonotype with a few counts. CDR3 loop: CASSWGPTGGNEKLFF. For the CDR3, the DNA is TGTGCCAGCAGCTGGGGACCGACGGGAGGTAACGAAAAACTGTTTTTT. This rearrangement joins TRBV7-9 to TRBJ1-4; D perhaps matches TRBD1 (5 bases). The germline gives CDR1 SEHNR, CDR2 FQNEAQ (reference sequence). V lost 4 bases to trimming and J lost 8 bases, with 20 bases between them. The CDR3 is 16 residues long.

This clonotype has a handful of counts. The rearrangement links TRBV5-1 to TRBJ1-1, with 9 bases matching TRBD1. CDR3 length equals 15 residues. J was trimmed by 4 bases and V by 0 bases; bases with no gene match: 4. CDR1 and CDR2 from the germline V gene are SGHRS and YFSETQ. DNA of the CDR3: TGCGCCAGCAGCTTGGCCGGGACAGGGAGCACTGAAGCTTTCTTT. It yields the protein CASSLAGTGSTEAFF.

The chain links TRBV19 to TRBJ1-2, with D possibly being TRBD1 (6 bases). Germline V gene data show CDR1 as LNHDA and CDR2 as SQIVND (reference sequence). Trimming cost V 3 bases and J 7 bases, with 18 bases left between them. The CDR3 consists of 15 residues. CDR3: CASSIIHRAALGYTF. CDR3 DNA sequence: TGTGCCAGTAGTATTATTCACAGGGCGGCACTTGGCTACACCTTC.

This clonotype has just a few counts. The rearrangement joins TRBV7-9 to TRBJ2-1, with TRBD2 identical over 8 bases. V was clipped by 1 base and J by 4 bases; unmatched bases: 9. Germline CDR1 is SEHNR and CDR2 is FQNEAQ (reference sequence). The CDR3 sequence is 17 residues long. This CDR3 is CASSLVGLAVLYNEQFF. CDR3 nucleotide sequence: TGTGCCAGCAGCTTAGTAGGACTAGCTGTCCTTTACAATGAGCAGTTCTTC.

This clonotype was seen at least ten times. The chain links TRBV7-2 to TRBJ1-2, with 8 bases that match TRBD1. V lost 5 bases and J lost 5; bases outside the gene matches: 10. CDR3 length equals 15 residues. Germline V gives CDR1 SGHTA, CDR2 FQGNSA. The CDR3: CASSPTWTGTYGYTF. The CDR3 DNA reads as TGTGCCAGCAGCCCCACGTGGACAGGGACATATGGCTACACCTTC.

This clonotype turned up a few times. The V call is TRBV5-6, the J call TRBJ1-1; a possible D gene is TRBD1 (6 bases). Germline V gene sequence: CDR1 SGHDT, CDR2 YYEEEE. V shed 2 bases and J shed 6 bases, with 11 bases lying between them. The CDR3 has 13 residues. CDR3 residues: CASSFSGAPEAFF. CDR3 bases: TGTGCCAGCAGCTTCTCGGGGGCGCCTGAAGCTTTCTTT.

This clonotype was seen a few times. The V and J genes are TRBV28 and TRBJ1-4, with D tentatively TRBD1 (5 bases). This CDR3 is built from 14 residues. Germline V lookup: CDR1 MDHEN, CDR2 SYDVKM. V lost 3 bases and J 7 bases, leaving 12 bases between the germline ends. In DNA form, the CDR3 reads TGTGCCAGCAGTTTCCAGGGAACGGGTGAAAAACTGTTTTTT. This codes for CASSFQGTGEKLFF. Based on the CDR3 plus reference TRBV28 and TRBJ1-4, the full variable domain is DVKVTQSSRYLVKRTGEKVFLECVQDMDHENMFWYRQDPGLGLRLIYFSYDVKMKEKGDIPEGYSVSREKKERFSLILESASTNQTSMYLCASSFQGTGEKLFFGSGTQLSVL.

CDR3 in amino acids: CASSLAGGAEQYF. CDR3 in DNA: TGCGCCAGCAGCTTGGCAGGGGGGGCCGAGCAGTACTTC. V gene TRBV5-1 combines with J gene TRBJ2-7, with D tentatively TRBD1 or TRBD2 (7 bases each). V was clipped by 0 bases and J by 6 bases, with 10 bases between them. This CDR3 is built from 13 residues. In germline, CDR1 is SGHRS, CDR2 YFSETQ.